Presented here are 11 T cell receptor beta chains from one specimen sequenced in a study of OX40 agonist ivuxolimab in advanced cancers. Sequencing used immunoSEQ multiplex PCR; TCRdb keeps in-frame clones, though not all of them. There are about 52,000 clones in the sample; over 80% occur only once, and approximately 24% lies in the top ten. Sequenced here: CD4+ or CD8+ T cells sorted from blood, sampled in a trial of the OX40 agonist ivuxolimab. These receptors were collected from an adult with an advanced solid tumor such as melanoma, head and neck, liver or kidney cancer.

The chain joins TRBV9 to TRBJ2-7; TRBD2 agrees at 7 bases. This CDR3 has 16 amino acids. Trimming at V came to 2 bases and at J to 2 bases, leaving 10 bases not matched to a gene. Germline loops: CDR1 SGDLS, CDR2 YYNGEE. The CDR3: CASSVSGGGLAYEQYF. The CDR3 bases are TGTGCCAGCAGCGTGTCTGGGGGAGGGTTAGCCTACGAGCAGTACTTC.

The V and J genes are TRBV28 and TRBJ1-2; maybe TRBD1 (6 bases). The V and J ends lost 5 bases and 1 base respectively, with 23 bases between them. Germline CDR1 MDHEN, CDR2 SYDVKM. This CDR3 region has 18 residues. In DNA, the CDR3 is TGTGCCAGCAGTCCGCCGAGGGGGGCGTATCTAAGTAACTATGGCTACACCTTC. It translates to CASSPPRGAYLSNYGYTF.

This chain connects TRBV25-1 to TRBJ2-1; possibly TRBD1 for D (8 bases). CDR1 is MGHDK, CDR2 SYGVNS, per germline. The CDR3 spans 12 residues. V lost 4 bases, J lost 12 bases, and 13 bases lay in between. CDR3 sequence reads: CASSAHRGGQFF. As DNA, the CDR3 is TGTGCCAGCAGTGCGCACAGGGGGGGGCAGTTCTTC.

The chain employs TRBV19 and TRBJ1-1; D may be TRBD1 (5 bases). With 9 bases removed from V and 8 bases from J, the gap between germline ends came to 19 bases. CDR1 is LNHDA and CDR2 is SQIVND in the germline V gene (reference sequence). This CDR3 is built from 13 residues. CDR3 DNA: TGTGCCAGCAGGGACCACCTAGTTTTCGAAGCTTTCTTT. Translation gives CASRDHLVFEAFF.

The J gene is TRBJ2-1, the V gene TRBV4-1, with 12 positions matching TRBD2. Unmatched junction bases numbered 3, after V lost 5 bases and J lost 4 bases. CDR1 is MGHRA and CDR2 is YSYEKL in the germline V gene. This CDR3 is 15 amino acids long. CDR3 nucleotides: TGCGCCAGCAGCGGAGGGACTAGCGGGTACAATGAGCAGTTCTTC. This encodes CASSGGTSGYNEQFF.

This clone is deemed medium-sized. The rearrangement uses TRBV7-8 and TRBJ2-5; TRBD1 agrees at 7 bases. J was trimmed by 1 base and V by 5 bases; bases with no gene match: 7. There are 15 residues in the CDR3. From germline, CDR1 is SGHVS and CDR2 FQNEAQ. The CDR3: CASSTVDRPQETQYF. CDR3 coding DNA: TGTGCCAGCAGCACGGTGGACAGGCCCCAAGAGACCCAGTACTTC.

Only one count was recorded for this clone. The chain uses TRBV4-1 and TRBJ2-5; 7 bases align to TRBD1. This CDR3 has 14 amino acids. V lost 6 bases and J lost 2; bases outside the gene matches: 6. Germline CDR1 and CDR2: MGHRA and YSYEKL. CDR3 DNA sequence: TGCGCCAGCAGAGCGAGACAGGGACAAGAGACCCAGTACTTC. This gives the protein CASRARQGQETQYF.

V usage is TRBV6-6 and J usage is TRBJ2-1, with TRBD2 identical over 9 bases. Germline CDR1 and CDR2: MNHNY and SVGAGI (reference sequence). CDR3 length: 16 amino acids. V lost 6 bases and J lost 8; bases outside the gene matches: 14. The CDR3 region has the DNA TGTGCCAGCAGGACCGGGACTAGCAGGAGGGGGGATGAGCAGTTCTTC. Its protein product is CASRTGTSRRGDEQFF.

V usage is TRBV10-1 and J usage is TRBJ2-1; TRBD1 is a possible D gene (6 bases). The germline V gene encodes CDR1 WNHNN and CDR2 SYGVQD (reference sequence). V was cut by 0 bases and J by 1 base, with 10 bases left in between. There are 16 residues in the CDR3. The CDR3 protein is CASSESMGASYNEQFF. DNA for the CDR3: TGCGCCAGCAGTGAGTCGATGGGGGCTTCCTACAATGAGCAGTTCTTC.

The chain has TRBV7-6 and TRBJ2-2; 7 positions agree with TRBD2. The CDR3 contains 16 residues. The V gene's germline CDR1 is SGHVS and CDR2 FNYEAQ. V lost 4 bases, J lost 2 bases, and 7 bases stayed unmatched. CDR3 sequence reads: CASSSPGLPNTGELFF. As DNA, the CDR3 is TGTGCCAGCAGCTCTCCGGGACTACCTAACACCGGGGAGCTGTTTTTT.

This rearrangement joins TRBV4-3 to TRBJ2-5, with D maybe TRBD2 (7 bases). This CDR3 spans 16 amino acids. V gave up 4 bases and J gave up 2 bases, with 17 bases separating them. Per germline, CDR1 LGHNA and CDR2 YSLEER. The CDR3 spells CASSPWGGRWQETQYF. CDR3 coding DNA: TGCGCCAGCAGCCCATGGGGGGGGCGCTGGCAAGAGACCCAGTACTTC.